This entry lists 14 T cell receptor beta chains sequenced from one sample in a study of cytomegalovirus exposure and HLA in healthy donors (dated by TCRdb to the late 2010s). The library relied on the immunoSEQ multiplex PCR assay. The immuneACCESS repertoire file appears here via TCRdb, limited to in-frame rearrangements. These files lack a portion of the clones; in checked studies, under half of the deficit traces to unresolved V genes, and the cause of the others is not known. Counted in this sample were about 200,000 clones; 86% of them appeared once. The ten largest clones capture roughly 1.5% of the sample. The sequenced sample was PBMCs. These TCRs come from a woman aged 18 to 35 in good health and CMV-seronegative.

This rearrangement joins TRBV5-1 to TRBJ2-5; weak D call: TRBD2 (5 bases). Trimming pared 5 bases from V and 0 bases from J, leaving 11 bases between. The CDR3 is 14 amino acids. Germline CDR1 and CDR2: SGHRS and YFSETQ. Written as DNA, the CDR3 is TGCGCCAGCAGTAGAGGGTCCAACCAAGAGACCCAGTACTTC. Its translation: CASSRGSNQETQYF.

The chain recombines TRBV7-8 with TRBJ2-7; weak D call: TRBD1 (5 bases). Germline-derived CDR1 and CDR2 are SGHVS and FQNEAQ. This CDR3 spans 14 amino acids. Trimming pared 5 bases from V and 2 bases from J, leaving 13 bases between. The CDR3 is CASSQGTLPYEQYF. The DNA of the CDR3 is TGTGCCAGCAGCCAGGGAACCCTACCCTACGAGCAGTACTTC.

V is TRBV9 and J is TRBJ1-5; TRBD1 matches 9 bases. With V trimmed by 1 base and J by 6 bases, 29 bases remained unmatched. The CDR3 sequence is 23 residues long. CDR1 and CDR2 from the germline V gene are SGDLS and YYNGEE. The CDR3 protein is CASSVYMMSGGQGFSRRGQPQHF. The CDR3 nucleotides read TGTGCCAGCAGCGTATATATGATGAGTGGGGGACAGGGTTTTAGTCGGAGGGGTCAGCCCCAGCATTTT. Supplemented by reference TRBV9 and TRBJ1-5, the full variable domain reads DSGVTQTPKHLITATGQRVTLRCSPRSGDLSVYWYQQSLDQGLQFLIQYYNGEERAKGNILERFSAQQFPDLHSELNLSSLELGDSALYFCASSVYMMSGGQGFSRRGQPQHFGDGTRLSIL.

The chain links TRBV6-6 to TRBJ1-2, with TRBD1 matching 11 bases. V was clipped by 5 bases and J by 4 bases; unmatched bases: 3. CDR1 is MNHNY and CDR2 is SVGAGI in the germline V gene (reference sequence). The CDR3 extends over 14 amino acids. The CDR3 DNA is TGTGCCAGCAGTCCGGGACAGGGGGGCTATGGCTACACCTTC. Amino acids: CASSPGQGGYGYTF.

V usage is TRBV5-1 and J usage is TRBJ2-5; D remains unclear. Germline V CDR1 and CDR2: SGHRS, YFSETQ. Deletions cut 4 bases from V and 5 bases from J, with 15 bases between. This CDR3 has 14 residues. The CDR3 bases are TGCGCCAGCAGCCTAGAAGGTACGGTGGAGACCCAGTACTTC. Protein: CASSLEGTVETQYF.

The chain carries TRBV5-1 and TRBJ1-1, with D possibly matching TRBD1 (6 bases). Between the trimmed V and J ends, which lost 0 bases and 5 bases, there was a span of 14 bases. Germline CDR1 and CDR2: SGHRS and YFSETQ. The CDR3 totals 15 residues. The CDR3: CASSLDGKGGTEAFF. The CDR3 DNA follows: TGCGCCAGCAGCTTGGACGGTAAAGGGGGTACTGAAGCTTTCTTT.

The chain combines TRBV5-1 with TRBJ1-1, with D perhaps matching TRBD1 (6 bases). The germline V gene encodes CDR1 SGHRS and CDR2 YFSETQ. The length of the CDR3 is 15 residues. The V end lost 4 bases, the J end lost 0 bases, and 13 bases lay between the germline ends. In DNA, the CDR3 is TGCGCCAGCAGCATAGTGACAGGCATGAACACTGAAGCTTTCTTT. Translation gives CASSIVTGMNTEAFF.

CDR3 coding DNA: TGTGCCAGCACCCTTACTAGCGGACCTTTGGAGCAGTACTTC. Protein sequence: CASTLTSGPLEQYF. J is TRBJ2-7 and V is TRBV6-6; 8 bases fit TRBD2. Per germline, CDR1 MNHNY and CDR2 SVGAGI (reference sequence). After removal of 7 bases from V and 7 bases from J, the junction contained 12 bases not matched to a gene. The CDR3 covers 14 residues.

The chain combines TRBV5-1 with TRBJ1-3; D gene ambiguous. V lost 0 bases and J 0 bases, leaving 10 bases between the germline ends. The CDR3 contains 16 residues. Germline V lookup: CDR1 SGHRS, CDR2 YFSETQ. This CDR3 is CASSLAADASGNTIYF. CDR3 in DNA: TGCGCCAGCAGCTTGGCCGCGGATGCCTCTGGAAACACCATATATTTT.

The rearrangement uses TRBV14 and TRBJ2-7; 8 positions agree with TRBD1. Germline values: CDR1 SGHDN, CDR2 FVKESK. Germline trimming cut 3 bases from V and 6 bases from J; bases unmatched to any gene: 13. The CDR3 totals 16 residues. The CDR3 spells CASSHHLGQGIPEQYF. The DNA of the CDR3 is TGTGCCAGCAGCCACCACTTAGGACAGGGAATCCCCGAGCAGTACTTC.

This clone came up once. This chain joins TRBV30 and TRBJ2-7; D unresolved. V was cut by 2 bases and J by 3 bases, with 17 bases left in between. Germline loops: CDR1 GTSNPN, CDR2 SVGIG (reference sequence). The CDR3 length is 15 residues. CDR3 sequence reads: CAWSSPDKLNYEQYF. The CDR3 bases are TGTGCCTGGAGTTCACCCGACAAGTTAAACTACGAGCAGTACTTC.

The chain employs TRBV5-1 and TRBJ2-1; TRBD2 agrees at 11 bases. The CDR3 loop spans 17 amino acids. V shed 4 bases and J 8 bases; nucleotides not matched to a gene: 14. Germline CDR1 and CDR2: SGHRS and YFSETQ. The DNA of the CDR3 is TGCGCCAGCAGCGCCCCCATACTAGCGGGAGTTAGCGATGAGCAGTTCTTC. Amino acid sequence: CASSAPILAGVSDEQFF. Full variable domain (outside the CDR3, taken from reference TRBV5-1 and TRBJ2-1): KAGVTQTPRYLIKTRGQQVTLSCSPISGHRSVSWYQQTPGQGLQFLFEYFSETQRNKGNFPGRFSGRQFSNSRSEMNVSTLELGDSALYLCASSAPILAGVSDEQFFGPGTRLTVL.

The chain recombines TRBV7-9 with TRBJ2-4; 7 bases are shared with TRBD2. CDR3 length: 17 residues. Trimming at V came to 5 bases and at J to 1 base, leaving 11 bases not matched to a gene. CDR1 is SEHNR, CDR2 FQNEAQ, per germline (reference sequence). In nucleotides, the CDR3 is TGTGCCAGCAGCCCCACTAACGGGCGGGAGGCCAAAAACATTCAGTACTTC. Its translation is CASSPTNGREAKNIQYF.

The chain uses TRBV5-1 and TRBJ2-3; no definite D call. This CDR3 has 15 residues. The V end was cut by 1 base, the J end by 6 bases, with 15 bases between. Per the germline V gene, CDR1 is SGHRS and CDR2 is YFSETQ. The CDR3 protein is CASSLRSPLMDTQYF. The DNA for the CDR3 is TGCGCCAGCAGCTTGCGTTCCCCACTGATGGATACGCAGTATTTT. Looking up the rest from reference TRBV5-1 and TRBJ2-3 gives the full variable domain: KAGVTQTPRYLIKTRGQQVTLSCSPISGHRSVSWYQQTPGQGLQFLFEYFSETQRNKGNFPGRFSGRQFSNSRSEMNVSTLELGDSALYLCASSLRSPLMDTQYFGPGTRLTVL.